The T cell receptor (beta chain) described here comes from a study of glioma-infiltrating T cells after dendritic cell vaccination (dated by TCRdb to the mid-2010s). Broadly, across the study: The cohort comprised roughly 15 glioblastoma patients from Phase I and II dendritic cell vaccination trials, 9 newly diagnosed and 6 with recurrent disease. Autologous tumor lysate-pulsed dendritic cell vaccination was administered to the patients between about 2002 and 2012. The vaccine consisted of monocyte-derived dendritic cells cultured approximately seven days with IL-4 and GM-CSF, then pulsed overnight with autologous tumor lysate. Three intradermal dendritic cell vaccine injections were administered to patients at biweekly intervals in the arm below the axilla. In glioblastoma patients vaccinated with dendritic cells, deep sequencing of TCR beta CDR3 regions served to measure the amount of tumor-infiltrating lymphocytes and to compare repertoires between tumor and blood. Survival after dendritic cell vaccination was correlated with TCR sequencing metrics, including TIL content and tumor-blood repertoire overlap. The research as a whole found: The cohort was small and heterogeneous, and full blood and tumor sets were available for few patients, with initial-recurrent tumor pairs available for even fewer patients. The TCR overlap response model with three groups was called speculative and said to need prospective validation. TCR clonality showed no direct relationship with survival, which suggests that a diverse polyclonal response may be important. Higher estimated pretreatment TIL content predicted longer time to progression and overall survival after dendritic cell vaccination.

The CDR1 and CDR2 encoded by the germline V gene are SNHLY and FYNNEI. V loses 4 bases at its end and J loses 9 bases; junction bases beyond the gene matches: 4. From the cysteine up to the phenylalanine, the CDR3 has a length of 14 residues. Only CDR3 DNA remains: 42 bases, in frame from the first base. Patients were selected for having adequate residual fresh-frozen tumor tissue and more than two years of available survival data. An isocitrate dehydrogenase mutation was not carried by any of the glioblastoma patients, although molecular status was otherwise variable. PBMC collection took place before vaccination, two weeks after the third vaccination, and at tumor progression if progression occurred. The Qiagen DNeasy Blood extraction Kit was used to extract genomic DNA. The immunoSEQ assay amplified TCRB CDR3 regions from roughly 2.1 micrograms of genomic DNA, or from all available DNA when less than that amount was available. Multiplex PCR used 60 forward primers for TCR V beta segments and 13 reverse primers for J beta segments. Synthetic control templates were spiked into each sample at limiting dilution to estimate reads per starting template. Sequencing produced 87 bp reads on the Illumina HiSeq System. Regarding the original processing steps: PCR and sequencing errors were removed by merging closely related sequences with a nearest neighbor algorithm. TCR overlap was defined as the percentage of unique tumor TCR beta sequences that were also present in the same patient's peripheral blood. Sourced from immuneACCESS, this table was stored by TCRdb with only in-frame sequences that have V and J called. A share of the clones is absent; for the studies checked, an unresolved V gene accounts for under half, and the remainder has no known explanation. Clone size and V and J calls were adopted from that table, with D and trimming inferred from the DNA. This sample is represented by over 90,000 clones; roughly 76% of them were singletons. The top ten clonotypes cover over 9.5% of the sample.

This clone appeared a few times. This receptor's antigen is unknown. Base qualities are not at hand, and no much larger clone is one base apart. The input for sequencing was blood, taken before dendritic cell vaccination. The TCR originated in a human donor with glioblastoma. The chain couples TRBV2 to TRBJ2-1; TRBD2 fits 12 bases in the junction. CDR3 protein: CASSGLAGGGEQFF. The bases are TGTGCCAGCAGTGGGCTAGCGGGGGGGGGTGAGCAGTTCTTC.